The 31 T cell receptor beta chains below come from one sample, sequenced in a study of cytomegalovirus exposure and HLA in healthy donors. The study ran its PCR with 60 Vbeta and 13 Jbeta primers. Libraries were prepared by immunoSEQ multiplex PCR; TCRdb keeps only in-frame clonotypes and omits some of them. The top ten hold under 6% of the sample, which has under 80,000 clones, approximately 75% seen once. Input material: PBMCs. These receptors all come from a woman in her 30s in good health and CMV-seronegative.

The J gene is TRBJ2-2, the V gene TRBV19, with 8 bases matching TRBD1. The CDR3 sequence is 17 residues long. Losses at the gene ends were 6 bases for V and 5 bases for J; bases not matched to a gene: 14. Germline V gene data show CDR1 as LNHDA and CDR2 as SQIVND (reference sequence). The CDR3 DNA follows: TGTGCCAGTAGCGACTTCAGGGGGCCAACCCCAACCGGGGAGCTGTTTTTT. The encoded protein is CASSDFRGPTPTGELFF.

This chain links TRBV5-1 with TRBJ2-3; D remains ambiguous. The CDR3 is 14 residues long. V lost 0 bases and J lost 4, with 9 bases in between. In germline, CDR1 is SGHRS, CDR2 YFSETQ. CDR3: CASSLVPTADTQYF. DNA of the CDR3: TGCGCCAGCAGCTTGGTCCCTACAGCAGATACGCAGTATTTT.

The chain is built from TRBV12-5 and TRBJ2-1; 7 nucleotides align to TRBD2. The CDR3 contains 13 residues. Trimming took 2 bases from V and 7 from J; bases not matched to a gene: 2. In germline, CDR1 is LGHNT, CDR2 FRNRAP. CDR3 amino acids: CASGLYGGNEQFF. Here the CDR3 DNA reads TGTGCTAGTGGTTTGTACGGGGGGAATGAGCAGTTCTTC. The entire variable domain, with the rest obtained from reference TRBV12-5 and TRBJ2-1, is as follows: DARVTQTPRHKVTEMGQEVTMRCQPILGHNTVFWYRQTMMQGLELLAYFRNRAPLDDSGMPKDRFSAEMPDATLATLKIQPSEPRDSAVYFCASGLYGGNEQFFGPGTRLTVL.

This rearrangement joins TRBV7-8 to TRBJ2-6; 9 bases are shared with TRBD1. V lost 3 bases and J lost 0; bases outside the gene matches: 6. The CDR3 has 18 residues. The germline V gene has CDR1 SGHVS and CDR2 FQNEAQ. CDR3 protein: CASSFSRDRVSGANVLTF. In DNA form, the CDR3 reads TGTGCCAGCAGCTTTTCCCGGGACAGGGTCTCTGGGGCCAACGTCCTGACTTTC.

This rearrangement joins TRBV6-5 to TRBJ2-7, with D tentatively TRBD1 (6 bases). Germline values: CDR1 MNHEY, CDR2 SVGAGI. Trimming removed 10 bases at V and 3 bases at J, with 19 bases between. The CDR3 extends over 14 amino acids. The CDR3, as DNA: TGTGCCACCGCCGGGACACCGATTCTCTACGAGCAGTACTTC. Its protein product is CATAGTPILYEQYF.

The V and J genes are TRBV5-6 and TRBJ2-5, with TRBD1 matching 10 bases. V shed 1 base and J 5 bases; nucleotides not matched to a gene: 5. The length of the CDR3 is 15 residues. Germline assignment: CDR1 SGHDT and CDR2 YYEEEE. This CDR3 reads CASSLLPDRGETQYF. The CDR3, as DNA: TGTGCCAGCAGCTTGTTGCCGGACAGGGGGGAGACCCAGTACTTC.

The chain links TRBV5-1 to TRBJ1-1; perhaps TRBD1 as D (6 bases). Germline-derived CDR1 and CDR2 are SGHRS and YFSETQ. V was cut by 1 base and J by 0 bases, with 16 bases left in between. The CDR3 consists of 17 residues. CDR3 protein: CASSLSPRTVMNTEAFF. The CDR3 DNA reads TGCGCCAGCAGCTTGAGCCCCCGGACAGTGATGAACACTGAAGCTTTCTTT. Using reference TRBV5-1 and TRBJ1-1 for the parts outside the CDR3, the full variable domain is KAGVTQTPRYLIKTRGQQVTLSCSPISGHRSVSWYQQTPGQGLQFLFEYFSETQRNKGNFPGRFSGRQFSNSRSEMNVSTLELGDSALYLCASSLSPRTVMNTEAFFGQGTRLTVV.

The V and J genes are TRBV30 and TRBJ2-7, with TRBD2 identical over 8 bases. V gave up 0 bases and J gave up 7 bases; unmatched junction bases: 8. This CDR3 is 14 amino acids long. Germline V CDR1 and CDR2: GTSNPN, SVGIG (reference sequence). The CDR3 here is CAWSVLAGGQEQYF. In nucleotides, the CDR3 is TGTGCCTGGAGTGTACTGGCGGGAGGTCAGGAGCAGTACTTC.

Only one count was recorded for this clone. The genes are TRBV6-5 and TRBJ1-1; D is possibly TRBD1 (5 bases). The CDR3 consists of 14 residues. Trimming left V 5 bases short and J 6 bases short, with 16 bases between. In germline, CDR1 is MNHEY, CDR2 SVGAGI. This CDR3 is CASSLSGAEPEAFF. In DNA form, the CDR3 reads TGTGCCAGCAGTCTGTCTGGGGCCGAACCTGAAGCTTTCTTT.

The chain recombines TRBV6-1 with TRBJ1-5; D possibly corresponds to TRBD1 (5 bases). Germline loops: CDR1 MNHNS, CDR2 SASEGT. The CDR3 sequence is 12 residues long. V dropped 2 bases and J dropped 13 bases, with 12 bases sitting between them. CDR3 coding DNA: TGTGCCAGCAGTGAAACGGGGGAGTGGCAGCATTTT. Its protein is CASSETGEWQHF.

CDR3 protein: CASSYGGLAQYF. The CDR3 region has the DNA TGTGCCAGCAGTTACGGAGGACTAGCCCAGTACTTC. V usage is TRBV6-5 and J usage is TRBJ2-5; 7 nucleotides agree with TRBD2. The CDR3 covers 12 residues. The germline CDR1 and CDR2 sequences are MNHEY and SVGAGI. The V gene end was trimmed by 2 bases and the J gene end by 9 bases; junction bases not matched to a gene: 3.

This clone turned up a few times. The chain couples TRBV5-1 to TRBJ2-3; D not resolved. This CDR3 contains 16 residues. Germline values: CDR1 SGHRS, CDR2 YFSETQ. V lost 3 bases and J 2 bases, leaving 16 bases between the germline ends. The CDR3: CASSYGDKTPTDTQYF. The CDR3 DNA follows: TGCGCCAGCAGCTACGGAGATAAGACCCCCACAGATACGCAGTATTTT.

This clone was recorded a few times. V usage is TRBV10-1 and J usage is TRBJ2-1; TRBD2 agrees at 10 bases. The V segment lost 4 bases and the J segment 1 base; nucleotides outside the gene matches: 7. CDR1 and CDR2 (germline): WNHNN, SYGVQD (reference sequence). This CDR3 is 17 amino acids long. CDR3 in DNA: TGCGCCAGCAGTGGTATAAGCGGGAGGGCATCCTACAATGAGCAGTTCTTC. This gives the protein CASSGISGRASYNEQFF.

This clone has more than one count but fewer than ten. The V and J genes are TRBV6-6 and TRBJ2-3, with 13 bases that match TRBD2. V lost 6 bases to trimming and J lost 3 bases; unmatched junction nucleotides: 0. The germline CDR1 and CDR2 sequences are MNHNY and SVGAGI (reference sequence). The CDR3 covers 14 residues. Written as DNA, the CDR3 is TGTGCCAGCAGGGGACTAGCGGGAACAGATACGCAGTATTTT. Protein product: CASRGLAGTDTQYF.

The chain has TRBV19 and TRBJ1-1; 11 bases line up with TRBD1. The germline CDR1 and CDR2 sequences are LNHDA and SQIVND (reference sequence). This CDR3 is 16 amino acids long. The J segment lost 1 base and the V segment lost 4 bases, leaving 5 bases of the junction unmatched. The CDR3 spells CASSNDGTGGNTEAFF. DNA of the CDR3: TGTGCCAGTAGTAATGATGGGACAGGGGGGAACACTGAAGCTTTCTTT.

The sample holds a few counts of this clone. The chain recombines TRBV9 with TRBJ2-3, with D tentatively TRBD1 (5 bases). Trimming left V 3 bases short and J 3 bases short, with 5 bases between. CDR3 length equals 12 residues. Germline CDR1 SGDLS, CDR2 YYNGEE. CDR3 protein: CASSGTTDTQYF. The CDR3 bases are TGTGCCAGCAGCGGGACAACAGATACGCAGTATTTT.

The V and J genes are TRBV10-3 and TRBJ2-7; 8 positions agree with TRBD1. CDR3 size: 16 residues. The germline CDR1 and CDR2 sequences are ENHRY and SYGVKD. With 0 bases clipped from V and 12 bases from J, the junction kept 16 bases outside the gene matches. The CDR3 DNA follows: TGTGCCATCAGTGAGTCCCCCCAGGGGGCAACCAGCAAGGTGTACTTC. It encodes CAISESPQGATSKVYF.

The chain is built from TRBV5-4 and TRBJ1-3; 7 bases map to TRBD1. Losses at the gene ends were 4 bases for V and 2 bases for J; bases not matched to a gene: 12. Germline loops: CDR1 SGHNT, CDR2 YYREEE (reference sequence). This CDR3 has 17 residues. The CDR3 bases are TGTGCCAGCAGCCAACTGACAGGGACGTTAACTGGAAACACCATATATTTT. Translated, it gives CASSQLTGTLTGNTIYF.

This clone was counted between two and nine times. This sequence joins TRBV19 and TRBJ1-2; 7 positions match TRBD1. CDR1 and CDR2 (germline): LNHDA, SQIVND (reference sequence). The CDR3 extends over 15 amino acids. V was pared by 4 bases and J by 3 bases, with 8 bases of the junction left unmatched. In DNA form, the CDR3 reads TGTGCCAGTAGTACTCCGGGACAGACTTACTATGGCTACACCTTC. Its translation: CASSTPGQTYYGYTF.

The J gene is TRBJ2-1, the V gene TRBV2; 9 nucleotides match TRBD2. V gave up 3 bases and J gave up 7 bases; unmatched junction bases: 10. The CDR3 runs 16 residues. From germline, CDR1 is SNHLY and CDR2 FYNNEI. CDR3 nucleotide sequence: TGTGCCAGCAGTGAGTACTTAGCGGGAGCAGCGAATGAGCAGTTCTTC. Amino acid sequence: CASSEYLAGAANEQFF.

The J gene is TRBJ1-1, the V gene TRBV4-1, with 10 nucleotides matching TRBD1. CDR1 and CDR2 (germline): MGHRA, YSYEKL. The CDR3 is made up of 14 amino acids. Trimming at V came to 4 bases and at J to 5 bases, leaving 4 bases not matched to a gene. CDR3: CASSLGTGVTEAFF. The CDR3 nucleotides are TGCGCCAGCAGCCTGGGGACAGGGGTGACTGAAGCTTTCTTT.

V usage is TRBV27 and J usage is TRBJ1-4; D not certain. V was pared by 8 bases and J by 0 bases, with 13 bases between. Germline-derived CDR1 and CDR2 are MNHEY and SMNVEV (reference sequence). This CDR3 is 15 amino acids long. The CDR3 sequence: CASGPFPATNEKLFF. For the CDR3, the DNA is TGTGCCAGCGGGCCTTTTCCCGCAACTAATGAAAAACTGTTTTTT.

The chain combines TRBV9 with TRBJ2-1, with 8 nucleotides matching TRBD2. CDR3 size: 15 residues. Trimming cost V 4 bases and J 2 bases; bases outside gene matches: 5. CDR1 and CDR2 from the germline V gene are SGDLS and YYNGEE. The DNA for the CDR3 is TGTGCCAGCAGCACCCGACTAGCGCCCTACAATGAGCAGTTCTTC. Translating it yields CASSTRLAPYNEQFF.

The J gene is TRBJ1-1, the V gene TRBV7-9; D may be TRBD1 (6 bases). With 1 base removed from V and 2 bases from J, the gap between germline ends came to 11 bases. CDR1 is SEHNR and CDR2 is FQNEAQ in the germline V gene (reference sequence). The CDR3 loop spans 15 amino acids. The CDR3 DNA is TGTGCCAGCAGCTTAGATCGGACAGTTAACACTGAAGCTTTCTTT. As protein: CASSLDRTVNTEAFF.

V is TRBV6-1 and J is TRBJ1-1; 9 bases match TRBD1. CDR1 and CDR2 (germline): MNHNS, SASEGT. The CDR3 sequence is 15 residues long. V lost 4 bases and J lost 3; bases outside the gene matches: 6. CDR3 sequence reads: CASSVRRDRDTEAFF. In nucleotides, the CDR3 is TGTGCCAGCAGTGTCAGACGGGACAGGGACACTGAAGCTTTCTTT.

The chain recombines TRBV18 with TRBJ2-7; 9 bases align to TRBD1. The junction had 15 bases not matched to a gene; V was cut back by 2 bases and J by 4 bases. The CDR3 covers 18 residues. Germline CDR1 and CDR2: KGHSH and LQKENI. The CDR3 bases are TGTGCCAGCTCACCAAATACCGCCGGGACAGGGACAAGGTACGAGCAGTACTTC. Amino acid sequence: CASSPNTAGTGTRYEQYF. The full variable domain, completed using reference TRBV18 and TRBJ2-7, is NAGVMQNPRHLVRRRGQEARLRCSPMKGHSHVYWYRQLPEEGLKFMVYLQKENIIDESGMPKERFSAEFPKEGPSILRIQQVVRGDSAAYFCASSPNTAGTGTRYEQYFGPGTRLTVT.

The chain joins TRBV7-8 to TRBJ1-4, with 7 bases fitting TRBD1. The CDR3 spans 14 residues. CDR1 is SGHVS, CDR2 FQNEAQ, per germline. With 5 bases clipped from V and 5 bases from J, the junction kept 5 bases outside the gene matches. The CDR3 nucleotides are TGTGCCAGCAGCAGGGGACAGTGGAATGAAAAACTGTTTTTT. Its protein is CASSRGQWNEKLFF.

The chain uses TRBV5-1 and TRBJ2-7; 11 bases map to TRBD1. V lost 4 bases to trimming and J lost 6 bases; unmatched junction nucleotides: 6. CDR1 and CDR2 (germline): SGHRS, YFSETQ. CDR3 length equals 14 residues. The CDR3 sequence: CASSPGQGVGEQYF. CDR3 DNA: TGCGCCAGCAGCCCGGGACAGGGGGTCGGCGAGCAGTACTTC.

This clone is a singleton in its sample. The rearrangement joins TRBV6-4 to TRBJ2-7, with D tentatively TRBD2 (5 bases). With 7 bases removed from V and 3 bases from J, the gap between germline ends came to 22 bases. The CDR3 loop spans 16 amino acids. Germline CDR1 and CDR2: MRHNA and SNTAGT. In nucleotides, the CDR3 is TGTGCCAGCAAACCACCTACTAGTTACACCCGCTACGAGCAGTACGTC. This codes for CASKPPTSYTRYEQYV.

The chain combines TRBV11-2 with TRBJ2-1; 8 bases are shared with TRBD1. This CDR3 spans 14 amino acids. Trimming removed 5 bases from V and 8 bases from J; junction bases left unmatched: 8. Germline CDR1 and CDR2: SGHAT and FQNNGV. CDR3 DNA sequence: TGTGCCAGCAGCCGCCAGCGACAGGGGCATGAGCAGTTCTTC. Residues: CASSRQRQGHEQFF.

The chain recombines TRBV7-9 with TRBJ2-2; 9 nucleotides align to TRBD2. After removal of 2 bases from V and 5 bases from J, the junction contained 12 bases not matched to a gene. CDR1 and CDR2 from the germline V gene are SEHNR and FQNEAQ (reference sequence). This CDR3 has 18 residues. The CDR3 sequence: CASSLSAGGPTFTGELFF. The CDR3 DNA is TGTGCCAGCAGCTTATCGGCGGGAGGGCCTACGTTTACCGGGGAGCTGTTTTTT.